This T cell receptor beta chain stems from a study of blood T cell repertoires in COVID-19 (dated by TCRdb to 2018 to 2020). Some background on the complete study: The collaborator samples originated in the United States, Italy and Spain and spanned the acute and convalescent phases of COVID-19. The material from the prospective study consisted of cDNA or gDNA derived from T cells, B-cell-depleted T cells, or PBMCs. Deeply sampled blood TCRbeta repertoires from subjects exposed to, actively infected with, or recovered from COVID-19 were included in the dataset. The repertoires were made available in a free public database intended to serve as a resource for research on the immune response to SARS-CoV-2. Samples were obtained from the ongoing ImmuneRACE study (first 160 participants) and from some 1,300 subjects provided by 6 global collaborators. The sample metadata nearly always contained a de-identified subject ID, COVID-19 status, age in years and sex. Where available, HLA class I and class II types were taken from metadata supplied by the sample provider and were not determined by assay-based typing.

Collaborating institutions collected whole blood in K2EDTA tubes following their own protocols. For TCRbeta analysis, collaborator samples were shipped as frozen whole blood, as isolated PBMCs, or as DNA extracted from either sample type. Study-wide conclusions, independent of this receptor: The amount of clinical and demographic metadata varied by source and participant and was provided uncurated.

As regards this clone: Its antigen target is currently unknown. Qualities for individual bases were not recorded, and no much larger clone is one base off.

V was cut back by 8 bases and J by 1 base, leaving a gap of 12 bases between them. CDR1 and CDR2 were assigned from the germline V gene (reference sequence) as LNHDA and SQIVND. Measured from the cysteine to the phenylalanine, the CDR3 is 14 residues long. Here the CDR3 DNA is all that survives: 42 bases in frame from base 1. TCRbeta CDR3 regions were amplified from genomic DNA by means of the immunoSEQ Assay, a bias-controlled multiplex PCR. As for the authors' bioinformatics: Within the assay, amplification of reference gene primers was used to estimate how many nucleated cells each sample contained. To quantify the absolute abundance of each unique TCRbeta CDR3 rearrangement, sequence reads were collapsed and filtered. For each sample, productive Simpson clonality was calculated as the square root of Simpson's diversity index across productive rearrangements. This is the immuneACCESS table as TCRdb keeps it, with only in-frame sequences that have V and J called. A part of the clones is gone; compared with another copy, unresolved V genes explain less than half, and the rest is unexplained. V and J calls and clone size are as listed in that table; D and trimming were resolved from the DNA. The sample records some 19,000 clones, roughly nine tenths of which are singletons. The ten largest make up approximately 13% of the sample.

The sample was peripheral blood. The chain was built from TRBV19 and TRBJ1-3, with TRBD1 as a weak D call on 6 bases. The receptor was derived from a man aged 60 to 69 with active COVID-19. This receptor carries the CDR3 CASRTGSSGNTIYF. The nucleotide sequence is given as TGTGCCAGTCGCACAGGGTCATCTGGAAACACCATATATTTT.